The T cell receptor (beta chain) under discussion was sequenced for a study of T-cell reconstitution after alpha-beta-depleted transplantation in children. TCRbeta library construction was performed incorporating unique molecular identifiers. TCRdb independently ran MiXCR on the PCR reads; one entry per CDR3 protein. The table has around 680,000 distinct CDR3 sequences, about 15% seen once. With 4 bases clipped from V and 5 bases from J, the junction kept 7 bases outside the gene matches. Germline loops: CDR1 KGHDR, CDR2 SFDVKD. This CDR3 comprises 15 residues. The clonotype originates from a human donor who donated a stem cell graft to a child with acute myeloid leukemia. The specimen comprised PBMCs from the stem cell graft donor, sampled from the stem cell graft. J is TRBJ2-5 and V is TRBV24-1; TRBD1 matches at 9 bases. CDR3 in DNA: TGTGCCACCAGTGACCCTAAGGACAGGGGTGAGACCCAGTACTTC. Its protein is CATSDPKDRGETQYF.